A selection of T cell receptor beta chains follows, all from one sample in a study of shared T cell receptors in the human thymus. Clones were read by immunoSEQ multiplex PCR, and TCRdb kept only the in-frame ones, dropping some. Here the sample spans a few hundred thousand clones, 95% being singletons. The sample taken for sequencing was thymocytes. These TCRs come from a human donor. The CDR3 runs from the conserved cysteine through the conserved F or W. The order of the fields is V gene, clone size, CDR3 length, J gene, D gene, CDR3 DNA, CDR3 protein. The D gene is left open where the match is weak. Size is stated for part of the rows, as once, few or many counts, or as a class when the clone is expanded.

>TRBV5-1|-|16|TRBJ1-2|-
TGCGCCAGCAGCTTGGGTATAGGTGGGACTAACTATGGCTACACCTTC
CASSLGIGGTNYGYTF
>TRBV5-6|-|19|TRBJ2-5|-
TGTGCCAGCAGCTTGCGGCCCTTAGGGGAGCGGAGAATCCAAGAGACCCAGTACTTC
CASSLRPLGERRIQETQYF
>TRBV28|-|18|TRBJ2-2|TRBD1
TGTGCCAGCAGCTACTTTTTTTGGGACAGAGTTAACACCGGGGAGCTGTTTTTT
CASSYFFWDRVNTGELFF
>TRBV6-1|-|14|TRBJ2-1|-
TGTGCCAGCAGTGCGGCAGGCTCCTACAATGAGCAGTTCTTC
CASSAAGSYNEQFF
>TRBV27|-|17|TRBJ1-1|TRBD1
TGTGCCAGCAGTTTAGCCGGACAGGGGGAGAGGAACACTGAAGCTTTCTTT
CASSLAGQGERNTEAFF
>TRBV5-1|-|14|TRBJ2-7|-
TGCGCCAGCAGCTTGGAAAAGGGTCCCTACGAGCAGTACTTC
CASSLEKGPYEQYF
>TRBV27|-|14|TRBJ1-2|TRBD1
TGTGCCAGCAGAGACAGGGGGCATGACTATGGCTACACCTTC
CASRDRGHDYGYTF
>TRBV6-6|-|16|TRBJ2-2|TRBD2
TGTGCCAGCAGTTTGGGGACTAGCAAGAAGGCCGGGGAGCTGTTTTTT
CASSLGTSKKAGELFF
>TRBV7-4|-|15|TRBJ1-1|-
TGTGCCAGCAGCTTAGAGGGGGAAATGAACACTGAAGCTTTCTTT
CASSLEGEMNTEAFF
>TRBV5-6|-|19|TRBJ2-2|-
TGTGCCAGCAGCTTTCTCAGGGGATTGGTTCTAAAGAACACCGGGGAGCTGTTTTTT
CASSFLRGLVLKNTGELFF
>TRBV7-6|-|16|TRBJ1-1|TRBD1
TGTGCCAGCAGCTCAGTCCCGGAGGGGGCGGCCACTGAAGCTTTCTTT
CASSSVPEGAATEAFF
>TRBV28|-|14|TRBJ1-2|-
TGTGCCAGCAGTTTAGTTGTGGGGGCGTATGGCTACACCTTC
CASSLVVGAYGYTF
>TRBV11-3|-|15|TRBJ2-3|-
TGTGCCAGCAGCTCCCGGGACATAGGGATTGATACGCAGTATTTT
CASSSRDIGIDTQYF
>TRBV7-2|-|16|TRBJ2-1|TRBD2
TGTGCCAGCAGCACACGGACTAGCGGGAGTCGCAATGAGCAGTTCTTC
CASSTRTSGSRNEQFF
>TRBV5-4|-|13|TRBJ2-7|-
TGTGCCAGCAGCTTGGGGCGGTCCTACGAGCAGTACTTC
CASSLGRSYEQYF
>TRBV19|-|15|TRBJ1-2|TRBD1
TGTGCCAGTAGCTGCAAACGAAGGGACAGCTATGGCTACACCTTC
CASSCKRRDSYGYTF
>TRBV19|-|11|TRBJ1-1|-
TGTGCCAGTAGTATAGCCGCAGGGGCTTTCTTT
CASSIAAGAFF
>TRBV6-5|-|14|TRBJ2-2|TRBD2
TGTGCCAGCAGTCTAGCGGCAGGCACCGGGGAGCTGTTTTTT
CASSLAAGTGELFF
>TRBV5-8|once|11|TRBJ1-1|-
TGTGCCCCCGGGGAGTACACTGAAGCTTTCTTT
CAPGEYTEAFF
>TRBV5-5|-|17|TRBJ2-5|TRBD1
TGTGCCAGCAAATTGGATGGGGACAGGGTGTACCAAGAGACCCAGTACTTC
CASKLDGDRVYQETQYF
>TRBV11-1|-|14|TRBJ2-2|TRBD2
TGTGCCAGCAGCCCCGGGACTATCACCGGGGAGCTGTTTTTT
CASSPGTITGELFF
>TRBV15|-|14|TRBJ2-6|-
TGTGCCACCAGCAGAGTTTCTGGGGCCAACGTCCTGACTTTC
CATSRVSGANVLTF
>TRBV5-1|-|20|TRBJ2-1|TRBD2
TGCGCCAGCAGCTTGGTTGGTTGGGCTAGCGGGATAACCTCCTACAATGAGCAGTTCTTC
CASSLVGWASGITSYNEQFF
>TRBV14|-|14|TRBJ2-5|-
TGTGCCAGCAGCCAAGTTACAGACCAAGAGACCCAGTACTTC
CASSQVTDQETQYF
>TRBV29-1|once|14|TRBJ1-1|TRBD1
TGCAGCGTTGAAGCCGACAGGGGGAACACTGAAGCTTTCTTT
CSVEADRGNTEAFF
>TRBV9|once|18|TRBJ2-1|-
TGTGCCAGCAGCGTAGAGGTCCAGGTTGCAACTACCTACAATGAGCAGTTCTTC
CASSVEVQVATTYNEQFF
>TRBV7-9|-|14|TRBJ2-1|-
TGTGCCAGCAGCTTAGCCCGTTTCGTGGATGAGCAGTTCTTC
CASSLARFVDEQFF
>TRBV7-2|-|17|TRBJ2-1|TRBD2
TGTGCCAGCAGCCGGACTAGCGGGAGGAGCTCCTACAATGAGCAGTTCTTC
CASSRTSGRSSYNEQFF
>TRBV30|-|14|TRBJ1-4|-
TGTGCCTGGAGTGTTTGTGACAGCAATGAAAAACTGTTTTTT
CAWSVCDSNEKLFF
>TRBV12-1|-|15|TRBJ2-1|-
TGTGCCAGCATCTTGAACCCCCTGGCGTCCAGTGAGCAGTTCTTC
CASILNPLASSEQFF
>TRBV19|-|14|TRBJ2-7|-
TGTGCCAGTAGTGGACACGACAGAAACTACGAGCAGTACTTC
CASSGHDRNYEQYF
>TRBV19|-|15|TRBJ2-7|-
TGTGCCAGTAGACGCGGGGAGTCTGTGGTCTACGAGCAGTACTTC
CASRRGESVVYEQYF
>TRBV2|-|19|TRBJ1-2|-
TGTGCCAGCAGTGAAGCGCTTCGGGACTTACTTAAATTTAACTATGGCTACACCTTC
CASSEALRDLLKFNYGYTF
>TRBV5-1|-|15|TRBJ2-1|-
TGCGCCAGCAGCTTGGGTCCAGAACCCTACAATGAGCAGTTCTTC
CASSLGPEPYNEQFF
>TRBV6-1|-|16|TRBJ2-1|-
TGTGCCAGCAGTGAACCAGTACAAGTTGAGTGGGATGAGCAGTTCTTC
CASSEPVQVEWDEQFF
>TRBV14|-|16|TRBJ2-7|TRBD2
TGTGCCAGCAGCCAGGAACCGGGACTAGCGGGCGTTGGGCAGTACTTC
CASSQEPGLAGVGQYF
>TRBV10-3|-|14|TRBJ2-1|-
TGTGCCATCAGTCGGGACTCAGATTGGAATGAGCAGTTCTTC
CAISRDSDWNEQFF
>TRBV28|-|14|TRBJ2-7|-
TGTGCCAGCAGTTTTGGGGGACAAGAGTACGAGCAGTACTTC
CASSFGGQEYEQYF
>TRBV5-1|-|11|TRBJ2-1|-
TGCGCCAGCAGCCGGCTAATAGAGCAGTTCTTC
CASSRLIEQFF
>TRBV2|-|16|TRBJ2-3|TRBD2
TGTGCCAGCACCCTCCGGGGCGGGAGGGCAACAGATACGCAGTATTTT
CASTLRGGRATDTQYF
>TRBV5-4|-|13|TRBJ1-2|TRBD1
TGTGCCAGCAGGACGGACAGGAGAAATGGCTACACCTTC
CASRTDRRNGYTF
>TRBV7-2|-|14|TRBJ2-7|-
TGTGCCAGCAGCGAGGGGTTCAGGTCCTACGAGCAGTACTTC
CASSEGFRSYEQYF
>TRBV7-7|-|16|TRBJ1-1|-
TGTGCTAGCAGCTTACTCCCTAAAGGAGGGGACACTGAAGCTTTCTTT
CASSLLPKGGDTEAFF
>TRBV28|-|15|TRBJ2-1|TRBD2
TGTGCCAGCAGTTTACTAGCGGGCTCCTACAATGAGCAGTTCTTC
CASSLLAGSYNEQFF
>TRBV29-1|-|19|TRBJ2-1|TRBD2
TGCAAGGGGAGAGGGCGGGTCCGACTAGCGGGAGCGGGGGGCAATGAGCAGTTCTTC
CKGRGRVRLAGAGGNEQFF
>TRBV5-1|once|16|TRBJ2-2|-
TGCGCCAGCAGCCCCCCCGGACAGGGAGGGGACGGGGAGCTGTTTTTT
CASSPPGQGGDGELFF
>TRBV18|-|22|TRBJ2-3|TRBD2
TGTGCCAGCTCACCCACTCGCCCCTGGGGGGACTACCTCCAAAACAGCACAGATACGCAGTATTTT
CASSPTRPWGDYLQNSTDTQYF
>TRBV6-1|-|15|TRBJ2-3|TRBD2
TGTGCCAGCACCCCTAGCGGGAGACCGACAGATACGCAGTATTTT
CASTPSGRPTDTQYF
>TRBV6-5|-|12|TRBJ1-1|-
TGTGCCAGCAGTTTCCAGTCTGGGCAAGCTTTCTTT
CASSFQSGQAFF
>TRBV7-8|-|16|TRBJ1-1|-
TGTGCCAGCAGCTTGGCCCCGGCTCAGGGCTGGACTGAAGCTTTCTTT
CASSLAPAQGWTEAFF
>TRBV7-2|-|16|TRBJ2-1|-
TGTGCCAGCAGCTTAAGTGAGGTTAGCTCCTACAATGAGCAGTTCTTC
CASSLSEVSSYNEQFF
>TRBV28|once|17|TRBJ2-4|-
TGTGCCAGCAGTTATGACAGGCCGACCGTTGCCAAAAACATTCAGTACTTC
CASSYDRPTVAKNIQYF